The clone carrying this TCR beta chain occurred many times. The record originates from a study of early T cells in non-severe SARS-CoV-2 infection. A single record per CDR3 protein comes from TCRdb applying MiXCR to the 5' RACE reads. The sample lists roughly 92,000 distinct CDR3 sequences, approximately 12% occurring once. Germline V gene sequence: CDR1 MNHEY, CDR2 SMNVEV (reference sequence). Trimming pared 2 bases from V and 4 bases from J, leaving 21 bases between. The length of the CDR3 is 17 residues. The chain employs TRBV27 and TRBJ2-7, with a weak D call TRBD1 (6 bases). The receptor comes from an adult who was a healthcare worker with PCR-confirmed SARS-CoV-2 infection or an uninfected control (not recorded which). The sequencing here drew on whole blood, taken at baseline. Here the CDR3 reads CASSLKAARGSSYEQYF. In DNA form, the CDR3 reads TGTGCCAGCAGTTTAAAGGCCGCCAGGGGAAGTTCGTACGAGCAGTACTTC.